Listed below are T cell receptor beta chains from one sample, sequenced in a study of control samples from healthy donors and cancer patients. Assay: immunoSEQ multiplex PCR; the TCRdb copy retains only in-frame clones and omits some. The sample records over 150,000 clones, over 80% being singletons. The source material was blood. The receptors were gathered from a man aged 18 to 35 in good health. Each CDR3 is given with its conserved first and last residue. The order of the fields is V gene, J gene, D gene, clone size, CDR3 protein, CDR3 DNA. A D gene is named only where the DNA matches it firmly. Rows give clone size only sometimes, using once, few, many, or a class for an expanded clone.

V: TRBV5-6; J: TRBJ1-2; D: TRBD1; size: NA; CDR3: CASILDDPGQAKLNGYTF; DNA: TGTGCCAGCATCCTCGACGACCCGGGACAGGCAAAACTTAACGGCTACACCTTC
V: TRBV4-1; J: TRBJ2-7; D: NA; size: NA; CDR3: CASSQGDGVYEQYF; DNA: TGCGCCAGCAGCCAAGGGGACGGAGTATACGAGCAGTACTTC
V: TRBV12-5; J: TRBJ2-2; D: NA; size: NA; CDR3: CASAPNQDTGELFF; DNA: TGTGCTAGTGCCCCGAATCAGGACACCGGGGAGCTGTTTTTT
V: TRBV20-1; J: TRBJ2-3; D: NA; size: NA; CDR3: CSARLTDTQYF; DNA: TGCAGTGCTAGGCTCACAGATACGCAGTATTTT
V: TRBV5-1; J: TRBJ2-2; D: NA; size: once; CDR3: CASSLDLGTYTGELFF; DNA: TGCGCCAGCAGCTTGGATTTGGGGACCTACACCGGGGAGCTGTTTTTT
V: TRBV7-2; J: TRBJ1-1; D: TRBD1; size: NA; CDR3: CASRRTGRNTEAFF; DNA: TGTGCCAGCAGGCGGACAGGGAGGAACACTGAAGCTTTCTTT
V: TRBV7-3; J: TRBJ2-1; D: NA; size: NA; CDR3: CASSLTAGALDKFF; DNA: TGTGCCAGCAGCCTTACGGCAGGGGCCCTGGACAAGTTCTTC
V: TRBV3-1/TRBV3-2; J: TRBJ2-3; D: TRBD2; size: NA; CDR3: CASSLLAGNTDTQYF; DNA: TGTGCCAGCAGCCTTCTAGCGGGGAACACAGATACGCAGTATTTT
V: TRBV2; J: TRBJ2-6; D: NA; size: NA; CDR3: CASTRDKPRGANVLTF; DNA: TGTGCCAGCACCCGGGACAAACCCAGGGGGGCCAACGTCCTGACTTTC
V: TRBV7-9; J: TRBJ1-1; D: NA; size: NA; CDR3: CASSGKGLMNTEAFF; DNA: TGTGCCAGCAGCGGAAAAGGGCTCATGAACACTGAAGCTTTCTTT
V: TRBV19; J: TRBJ1-1; D: NA; size: NA; CDR3: CASSISRMNTEAFF; DNA: TGTGCCAGTAGTATTTCCAGGATGAACACTGAAGCTTTCTTT
V: TRBV5-1; J: TRBJ2-7; D: NA; size: once; CDR3: CASSSEPYEQYF; DNA: TGCGCCAGCAGCTCCGAACCCTACGAGCAGTACTTC
V: TRBV30; J: TRBJ1-3; D: NA; size: NA; CDR3: CAWSVGEPSAGNTIYF; DNA: TGTGCCTGGAGTGTTGGGGAGCCCAGCGCTGGAAACACCATATATTTT
V: TRBV4-1; J: TRBJ2-5; D: NA; size: NA; CDR3: CASSGVGETQYF; DNA: TGCGCCAGCAGCGGAGTCGGAGAGACCCAGTACTTC
V: TRBV19; J: TRBJ2-2; D: NA; size: few; CDR3: CASRSGPGLTGELFF; DNA: TGTGCCAGTAGGTCAGGGCCAGGTTTGACCGGGGAGCTGTTTTTT
V: TRBV24-1; J: TRBJ1-4; D: TRBD1; size: NA; CDR3: CATSDSQGELFF; DNA: TGTGCCACCAGTGATTCTCAGGGGGAACTGTTTTTT
V: TRBV5-1; J: TRBJ1-4; D: TRBD1; size: NA; CDR3: CASSTGTENEKLFF; DNA: TGCGCCAGCAGCACCGGGACAGAGAATGAAAAACTGTTTTTT
V: TRBV30; J: TRBJ1-1; D: NA; size: NA; CDR3: CAWLKQAVVTEAFF; DNA: TGTGCCTGGTTAAAGCAAGCGGTTGTCACTGAAGCTTTCTTT
V: TRBV7-3; J: TRBJ1-5; D: NA; size: NA; CDR3: CASSLTANQPQHF; DNA: TGTGCCAGCAGCTTGACCGCCAATCAGCCCCAGCATTTT
V: TRBV28; J: TRBJ2-1; D: NA; size: NA; CDR3: CATRQGGSYNEQFF; DNA: TGTGCCACGAGGCAGGGGGGCTCCTACAATGAGCAGTTCTTC
V: TRBV7-3; J: TRBJ2-1; D: NA; size: NA; CDR3: CASSPSGTPNEQFF; DNA: TGTGCCAGCAGCCCTAGTGGGACTCCCAATGAGCAGTTCTTC
V: TRBV19; J: TRBJ2-7; D: NA; size: NA; CDR3: CASSRRAGEQYF; DNA: TGTGCCAGTAGCCGGAGGGCTGGCGAGCAGTACTTC
V: TRBV19; J: TRBJ1-2; D: NA; size: once; CDR3: CASSYQARYTF; DNA: TGTGCCAGTAGTTACCAGGCCCGGTACACCTTC
V: TRBV9; J: TRBJ1-2; D: NA; size: once; CDR3: CASSVGRDNYGYTF; DNA: TGTGCCAGCAGCGTGGGCAGGGACAACTATGGCTACACCTTC
V: TRBV19; J: TRBJ2-2; D: TRBD2; size: NA; CDR3: CASSPRTSGGKGELFF; DNA: TGTGCCAGTAGTCCCAGGACTAGCGGGGGTAAAGGGGAGCTGTTTTTT
V: TRBV4-2; J: TRBJ1-1; D: NA; size: NA; CDR3: CASSQATANTEAFF; DNA: TGTGCCAGCAGCCAAGCGACAGCGAACACTGAAGCTTTCTTT
V: TRBV7-3; J: TRBJ1-3; D: NA; size: NA; CDR3: CASSLTVQGTGNTIYF; DNA: TGTGCCAGCAGCTTAACGGTACAGGGAACTGGAAACACCATATATTTT
V: TRBV27; J: TRBJ1-1; D: NA; size: NA; CDR3: CASSLGWGDGAFF; DNA: TGTGCCAGCAGTTTGGGTTGGGGTGATGGGGCTTTCTTT
V: TRBV30; J: TRBJ2-7; D: TRBD2; size: NA; CDR3: CAWSGYGGVSYEQYF; DNA: TGTGCCTGGAGTGGGTACGGGGGGGTTTCCTACGAGCAGTACTTC
V: TRBV7-9; J: TRBJ2-3; D: TRBD2; size: NA; CDR3: CASSSSGGDTQYF; DNA: TGTGCCAGCAGCTCTAGCGGGGGGGATACGCAGTATTTT
V: TRBV2; J: TRBJ2-5; D: NA; size: NA; CDR3: CASSGSGGSQETQYF; DNA: TGTGCCAGCAGTGGTTCCGGGGGAAGCCAAGAGACCCAGTACTTC
V: TRBV5-4; J: TRBJ2-1; D: NA; size: NA; CDR3: CASSYSGPSNEQFF; DNA: TGTGCCAGCTCCTACTCCGGGCCTAGTAATGAGCAGTTCTTC
V: TRBV9; J: TRBJ2-6; D: NA; size: NA; CDR3: CASSVAPSHNSGANVLTF; DNA: TGTGCCAGCAGCGTGGCTCCAAGCCACAACTCTGGGGCCAACGTCCTGACTTTC
V: TRBV5-4; J: TRBJ2-3; D: NA; size: NA; CDR3: CASSPGGFVRGDTQYF; DNA: TGTGCCAGCAGCCCCGGAGGTTTTGTGCGTGGAGATACGCAGTATTTT
V: TRBV3-1/TRBV3-2; J: TRBJ2-2; D: TRBD2; size: NA; CDR3: CASSLAGLADYTGELFF; DNA: TGTGCCAGCAGCCTCGCCGGACTAGCGGATTACACCGGGGAGCTGTTTTTT
V: TRBV5-4; J: TRBJ1-4; D: NA; size: NA; CDR3: CASSPQNEGGRNEKLFF; DNA: TGTGCCAGCAGCCCTCAGAACGAGGGCGGGAGAAATGAAAAACTGTTTTTT
V: TRBV28; J: TRBJ2-1; D: NA; size: NA; CDR3: CASSTTGAGYNEQFF; DNA: TGTGCCAGCAGTACGACCGGGGCTGGATACAATGAGCAGTTCTTC
V: TRBV3-1/TRBV3-2; J: TRBJ1-2; D: TRBD1; size: NA; CDR3: CASSQSRQGAHGYTF; DNA: TGTGCCAGCAGCCAATCTAGACAGGGGGCGCATGGCTACACCTTC
V: TRBV28; J: TRBJ2-7; D: TRBD1; size: NA; CDR3: CASSRTGGSYEQYF; DNA: TGTGCCAGCAGTAGGACAGGGGGCTCCTACGAGCAGTACTTC
V: TRBV21-1; J: TRBJ2-5; D: NA; size: NA; CDR3: CASTAGGEETQYF; DNA: TGTGCCAGCACGGCAGGGGGCGAGGAGACCCAGTACTTC
V: TRBV5-1; J: TRBJ2-6; D: NA; size: NA; CDR3: CASSLKNSGANVLTF; DNA: TGCGCCAGCAGCTTGAAGAACTCTGGGGCCAACGTCCTGACTTTC
V: TRBV5-1; J: TRBJ2-5; D: NA; size: NA; CDR3: CASSPVVAQQETQYF; DNA: TGCGCCAGCAGTCCTGTGGTCGCGCAGCAAGAGACCCAGTACTTC
V: TRBV25-1; J: TRBJ1-1; D: NA; size: once; CDR3: CASSGNSPGAEAFF; DNA: TGTGCCAGCAGTGGGAACAGCCCTGGCGCTGAAGCTTTCTTT
V: TRBV18; J: TRBJ1-6; D: NA; size: NA; CDR3: CASAMGGGDSPLHF; DNA: TGTGCCAGCGCCATGGGGGGTGGGGATTCACCCCTCCACTTT
V: TRBV6-4; J: TRBJ2-5; D: NA; size: NA; CDR3: CASSPPFSGLYQETQYF; DNA: TGTGCCAGCAGTCCGCCGTTCAGCGGGCTTTACCAAGAGACCCAGTACTTC
V: TRBV2; J: TRBJ1-2; D: NA; size: NA; CDR3: CASSPRLDSNYGYTF; DNA: TGTGCCAGCAGTCCCAGATTGGACAGTAACTATGGCTACACCTTC